This T cell receptor beta chain was captured by sequencing in a study of cytomegalovirus exposure and HLA in healthy donors. Regarding the study as a whole: In vitro, three CMV-associated chains proved specific for CMV antigens. Earlier analysis yielded a pattern in which most TCR beta V segments were productive about 90% or about 30% of the time. Several of the most significant clusters were apparently associated with common viral pathogens in a later analysis.

As to this clone: Its antigen is still unknown.

The PCR made use of 60 Vbeta and 13 Jbeta primers. Profiling relied on immunoSEQ multiplex PCR, and the TCRdb table lists in-frame clones only, not all of them. The repertoire includes around 170,000 clones, roughly 82% of them detected once, and over 1.5% sits in the top ten. The V and J ends lost 6 bases and 3 bases, in that order; junction bases with no gene match: 13. The CDR3 consists of 16 residues. Germline V gene lookup returns CDR1 SGHTA and CDR2 FQGTGA. Specimen: PBMCs. This chain links TRBV7-3 with TRBJ2-7, with 8 positions matching TRBD1. The sequence derives from a man in his forties in good health and CMV-seronegative. The CDR3 spells CASSLGAAQGVYEQYF. For the CDR3, the DNA is TGTGCCAGCAGTCTCGGGGCGGCACAGGGGGTCTACGAGCAGTACTTC.